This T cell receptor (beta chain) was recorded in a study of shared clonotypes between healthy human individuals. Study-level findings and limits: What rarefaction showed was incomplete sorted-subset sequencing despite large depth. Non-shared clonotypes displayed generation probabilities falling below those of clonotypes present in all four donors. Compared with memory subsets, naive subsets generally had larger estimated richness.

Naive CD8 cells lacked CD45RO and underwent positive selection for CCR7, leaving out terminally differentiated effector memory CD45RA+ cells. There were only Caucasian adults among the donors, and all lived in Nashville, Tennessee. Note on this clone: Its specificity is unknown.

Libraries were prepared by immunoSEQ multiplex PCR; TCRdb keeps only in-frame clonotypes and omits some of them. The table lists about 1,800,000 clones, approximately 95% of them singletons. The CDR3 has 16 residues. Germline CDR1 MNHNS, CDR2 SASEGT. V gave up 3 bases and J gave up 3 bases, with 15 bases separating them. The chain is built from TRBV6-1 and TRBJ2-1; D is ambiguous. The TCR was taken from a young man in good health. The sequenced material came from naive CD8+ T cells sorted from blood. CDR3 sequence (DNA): TGTGCCAGCAGTGAGCTTATGGCCGCGAGCTACAATGAGCAGTTCTTC. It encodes CASSELMAASYNEQFF.